These T cell receptor beta chains were read from a single sample in a study of T cell repertoires in cytomegalovirus infection. TCRdb reprocessed the reads via MiXCR and lists one record per CDR3 protein. The sample lists approximately 730,000 distinct CDR3 sequences, just under 30% seen once, with roughly 14% in the top ten. No antigen has been identified for these receptors. The source was cultured CD8+ T cells from PBMCs, collected from culture after CMV antigen stimulation. Receptor source: a human donor in good health (CMV status not recorded). Some clones in this sample may be carry-over from other donors' samples. Both conserved end residues are part of each CDR3. The order of the fields is V gene, J gene, CDR3 length, clone size, D gene, CDR3 protein, CDR3 DNA. The D gene is left open where the match is weak. Rows give clone size only sometimes, using once, few, many, or a class for an expanded clone.

TRBV9	TRBJ1-2	13	few	TRBD1	CASSVEGADGYTF	TGTGCCAGCAGCGTAGAGGGGGCGGATGGCTACACCTTC
TRBV15	TRBJ2-2	14	.	.	CATIQGGNTGELFF	TGTGCCACCATTCAGGGGGGGAACACCGGGGAGCTGTTTTTT
TRBV28	TRBJ1-5	14	.	.	CASSLEQINQPQHF	TGTGCCAGCAGTTTAGAGCAGATCAATCAGCCCCAGCATTTT
TRBV20-1	TRBJ2-5	14	.	TRBD1	CSARSGQSQETQYF	TGCAGTGCTAGGTCGGGACAGTCCCAAGAGACCCAGTACTTC
TRBV7-2	TRBJ1-5	15	few	.	CASSLALGVIQPQHF	TGTGCCAGCAGCTTAGCGCTTGGGGTAATACAGCCCCAGCATTTT
TRBV5-6	TRBJ1-3	16	.	TRBD1	CASSFGTGNTGNTIYF	TGTGCCAGCAGCTTCGGGACAGGGAACACTGGAAACACCATATATTTT
TRBV4-1	TRBJ2-5	14	few	.	CASSRPGGGETQYF	TGCGCCAGCAGCCGCCCAGGGGGGGGAGAGACCCAGTACTTC
TRBV5-6	TRBJ1-2	14	.	.	CASSLISANYGYTF	TGTGCCAGCAGCTTAATATCCGCGAACTATGGCTACACCTTC
TRBV6-1	TRBJ1-1	15	.	.	CASSELTVPNTEAFF	TGTGCCAGCAGTGAACTTACAGTTCCGAACACTGAAGCTTTCTTT
TRBV6-2/TRBV6-3	TRBJ1-2	13	few	TRBD1	CASSTGQPYGYTF	TGTGCCAGCAGTACGGGACAGCCCTATGGCTACACCTTC
TRBV27	TRBJ1-1	15	.	TRBD1	CASLRGGPVDTEAFF	TGTGCCAGCCTCAGGGGGGGCCCAGTGGACACTGAAGCTTTCTTT
TRBV9	TRBJ2-1	14	.	.	CASSVQTSYNEQFF	TGTGCCAGCAGCGTGCAAACTTCTTACAATGAGCAGTTCTTC
TRBV19	TRBJ2-3	16	.	TRBD2	CASSLLAGGLRDTQYF	TGTGCCAGTAGTCTTCTAGCGGGGGGGTTAAGGGATACGCAGTATTTT
TRBV4-1	TRBJ2-7	14	.	.	CASSQEGQSYEQYF	TGCGCCAGCAGCCAAGAGGGGCAGTCCTACGAGCAGTACTTC
TRBV6-1	TRBJ1-1	13	few	.	CASSEWEGGRAFF	TGTGCCAGCAGTGAATGGGAGGGAGGGAGGGCTTTCTTT
TRBV27	TRBJ2-7	13	.	.	CASSPGFSYEQYF	TGTGCCAGCAGTCCCGGGTTTTCCTACGAGCAGTACTTC
TRBV5-1	TRBJ1-1	18	.	TRBD1	CASSLYGTGIGGDTEAFF	TGCGCCAGCAGCTTGTATGGGACAGGGATCGGTGGGGACACTGAAGCTTTCTTT
TRBV7-6	TRBJ2-5	14	few	TRBD2	CASIPGELAQTQYF	TGTGCCAGCATCCCCGGGGAACTAGCGCAGACCCAGTACTTC
TRBV4-3	TRBJ2-5	16	few	TRBD2	CASSQDPSGGAETQYF	TGCGCCAGCAGCCAAGATCCGAGCGGGGGGGCCGAGACCCAGTACTTC
TRBV28	TRBJ1-6	16	.	.	CASSLSPGVNNSPLHF	TGTGCCAGCAGTTTATCCCCAGGGGTGAATAATTCACCCCTCCACTTT
TRBV6-5	TRBJ1-1	11	.	TRBD1	CASTRGPEAFF	TGTGCCAGCACGAGGGGGCCTGAAGCTTTCTTT
TRBV6-5	TRBJ1-1	16	.	.	CASSPFSTGGRESDFF	TGTGCCAGCAGTCCCTTTTCCACAGGTGGCCGAGAGAGTGATTTCTTT
TRBV7-2	TRBJ1-2	15	many	.	CASSLARRANYGYTF	TGTGCCAGCAGCTTAGCACGACGCGCTAACTATGGCTACACCTTC
TRBV6-2/TRBV6-3	TRBJ1-2	13	.	.	CASHPQALYGYTF	TGTGCCAGCCACCCCCAGGCGCTCTATGGCTACACCTTC
TRBV3-1	TRBJ2-1	14	few	.	CASAVDGGDNEQFF	TGTGCCAGCGCCGTAGATGGCGGGGACAATGAGCAGTTCTTC
TRBV4-1	TRBJ2-1	17	.	TRBD2	CASSQDPSGGNYNEQFF	TGCGCCAGCAGCCAAGATCCGAGCGGGGGGAACTACAATGAGCAGTTCTTC
TRBV12-3/TRBV12-4	TRBJ1-3	15	few	.	CASSPITGAGNTIYF	TGTGCCAGCAGTCCTATAACGGGGGCTGGAAACACCATATATTTT
TRBV6-5	TRBJ2-7	14	.	.	CASSFTGSPYEQYF	TGTGCCAGCAGTTTCACGGGGTCCCCCTACGAGCAGTACTTC
TRBV12-3/TRBV12-4	TRBJ1-6	15	.	TRBD1	CASRTGAAYNSPLHF	TGTGCCAGCAGGACAGGGGCCGCCTATAATTCACCCCTCCACTTT
TRBV2	TRBJ2-2	14	.	.	CASKGRGRAGELFF	TGTGCCAGCAAAGGCAGGGGTCGGGCCGGGGAGCTGTTTTTT
TRBV7-6	TRBJ1-5	14	many	.	CASSWGGDNQPQHF	TGTGCCAGCAGCTGGGGAGGGGACAATCAGCCCCAGCATTTT
TRBV19	TRBJ2-3	14	.	.	CATRNTPSTDTQYF	TGTGCCACCCGGAACACCCCTAGCACAGATACGCAGTATTTT
TRBV5-6	TRBJ2-5	19	.	TRBD2	CASSRTSGGSSLYQETQYF	TGTGCCAGCAGCCGGACTAGCGGGGGCAGCAGCCTGTACCAAGAGACCCAGTACTTC
TRBV27	TRBJ2-5	14	.	.	CASSPRGLGETQYF	TGTGCCAGCAGTCCCCGGGGGCTGGGAGAGACCCAGTACTTC
TRBV10-3	TRBJ2-2	14	.	.	CAISESGGTGELFF	TGTGCCATCAGTGAGTCAGGGGGCACCGGGGAGCTGTTTTTT
TRBV3-1	TRBJ2-3	16	.	.	CASSQEVGVYTDTQYF	TGTGCCAGCAGCCAAGAAGTCGGGGTCTACACAGATACGCAGTATTTT